The clone carrying this TCR beta chain came up once. Profiling relied on immunoSEQ multiplex PCR, and the TCRdb table lists in-frame clones only, not all of them. This table holds around 18,000 clones, 75% to 90% found once. This sample is drawn from a study of blood T cell repertoires in COVID-19. CDR3 size: 15 residues. The germline CDR1 and CDR2 sequences are LGHDT and YNNKEL (reference sequence). The junction had 9 bases not matched to a gene; V was cut back by 8 bases and J by 6 bases. This chain uses TRBV3-1 (or the pseudogene TRBV3-2) with TRBJ2-1; 11 bases match TRBD2. The TCR originated in a man between 60 and 75 years old with active COVID-19. Sequenced: peripheral blood. The CDR3 is CASATGTSGFNEQFF. The CDR3 DNA reads as TGTGCCAGCGCGACCGGGACTAGCGGCTTCAATGAGCAGTTCTTC.